This T cell receptor beta chain was found in a study of blood T cell repertoires in COVID-19. About the research overall: In each case, the material was cDNA or gDNA derived from T cells, B-cell-depleted T cells, or PBMCs.

J gave up 5 bases and V 4 bases, and 9 bases lay outside the gene matches. CDR1 SEHNR and CDR2 FQNEAQ come from the germline V gene (reference sequence). The CDR3 extends over 16 amino acids. Using immunoSEQ multiplex PCR, the repertoire was profiled, and TCRdb retains in-frame clones only, with some absent. The sample shows about 140,000 clones, roughly 82% of them seen only once. The sample consisted of peripheral blood. This receptor was obtained from a man older than 75 with acute or convalescent COVID-19. The chain employs TRBV7-9 and TRBJ1-1; TRBD1 agrees at 11 bases. CDR3 protein: CASSSLPGQGGTEAFF. The CDR3, as DNA: TGTGCCAGCAGCTCGCTTCCGGGACAGGGGGGGACTGAAGCTTTCTTT.